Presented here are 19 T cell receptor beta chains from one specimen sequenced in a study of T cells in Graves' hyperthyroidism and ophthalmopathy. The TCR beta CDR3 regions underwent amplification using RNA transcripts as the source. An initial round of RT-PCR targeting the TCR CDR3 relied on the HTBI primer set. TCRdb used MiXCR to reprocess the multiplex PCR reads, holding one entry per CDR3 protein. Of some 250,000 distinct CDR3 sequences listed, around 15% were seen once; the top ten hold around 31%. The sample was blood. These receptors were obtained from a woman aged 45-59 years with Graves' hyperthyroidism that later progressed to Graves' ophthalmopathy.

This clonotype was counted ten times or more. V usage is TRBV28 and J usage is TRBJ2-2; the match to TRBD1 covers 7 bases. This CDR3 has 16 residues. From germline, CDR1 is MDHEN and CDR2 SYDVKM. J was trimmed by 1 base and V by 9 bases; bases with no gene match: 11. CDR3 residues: CASEKYGTENTGELFF. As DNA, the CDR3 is TGTGCCAGTGAAAAATACGGGACAGAGAACACCGGGGAGCTGTTTTTT. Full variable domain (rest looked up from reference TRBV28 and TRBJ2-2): DVKVTQSSRYLVKRTGEKVFLECVQDMDHENMFWYRQDPGLGLRLIYFSYDVKMKEKGDIPEGYSVSREKKERFSLILESASTNQTSMYLCASEKYGTENTGELFFGEGSRLTVL.

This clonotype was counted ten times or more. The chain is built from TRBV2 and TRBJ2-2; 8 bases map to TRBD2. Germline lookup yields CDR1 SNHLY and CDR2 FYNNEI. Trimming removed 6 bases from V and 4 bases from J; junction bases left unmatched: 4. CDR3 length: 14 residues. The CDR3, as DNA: TGTGCCAGCAGCGGGGGGGGGCGCACCGGGGAGCTGTTTTTT. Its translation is CASSGGGRTGELFF.

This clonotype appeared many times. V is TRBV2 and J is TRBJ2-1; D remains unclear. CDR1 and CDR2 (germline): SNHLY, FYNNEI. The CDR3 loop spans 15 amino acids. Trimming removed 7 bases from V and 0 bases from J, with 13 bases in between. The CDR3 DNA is TGTGCCAGCACCACTGGGGTAATCTCCTACAATGAGCAGTTCTTC. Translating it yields CASTTGVISYNEQFF.

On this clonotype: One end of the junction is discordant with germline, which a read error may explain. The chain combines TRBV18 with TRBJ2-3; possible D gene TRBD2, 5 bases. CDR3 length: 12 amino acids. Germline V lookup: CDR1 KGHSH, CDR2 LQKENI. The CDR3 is CASSPPGDMQYF. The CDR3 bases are TGTGCCAGCTCACCACCGGGAGATATGCAGTATTTT.

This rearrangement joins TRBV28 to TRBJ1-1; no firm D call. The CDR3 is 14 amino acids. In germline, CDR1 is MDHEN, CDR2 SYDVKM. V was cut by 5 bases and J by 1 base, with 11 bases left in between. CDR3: CASSLDAENTEAFF. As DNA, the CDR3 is TGTGCCAGCAGTCTAGACGCAGAGAACACTGAAGCTTTCTTT. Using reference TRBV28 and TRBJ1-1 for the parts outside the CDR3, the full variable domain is DVKVTQSSRYLVKRTGEKVFLECVQDMDHENMFWYRQDPGLGLRLIYFSYDVKMKEKGDIPEGYSVSREKKERFSLILESASTNQTSMYLCASSLDAENTEAFFGQGTRLTVV.

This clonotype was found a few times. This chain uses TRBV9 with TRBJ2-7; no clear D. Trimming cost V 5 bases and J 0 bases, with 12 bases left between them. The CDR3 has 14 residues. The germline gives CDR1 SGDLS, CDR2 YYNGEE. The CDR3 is CASSRAASSYEQYF. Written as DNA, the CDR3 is TGTGCCAGCAGTCGGGCTGCCAGCTCCTACGAGCAGTACTTC. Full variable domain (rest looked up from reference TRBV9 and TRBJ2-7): DSGVTQTPKHLITATGQRVTLRCSPRSGDLSVYWYQQSLDQGLQFLIQYYNGEERAKGNILERFSAQQFPDLHSELNLSSLELGDSALYFCASSRAASSYEQYFGPGTRLTVT.

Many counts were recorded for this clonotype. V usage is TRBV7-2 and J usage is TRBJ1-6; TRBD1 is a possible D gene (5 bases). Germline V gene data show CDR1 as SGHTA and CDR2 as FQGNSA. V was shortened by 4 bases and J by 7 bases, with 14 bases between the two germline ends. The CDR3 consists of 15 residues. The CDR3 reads CASSYLSGYNSPLHF. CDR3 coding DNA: TGTGCCAGCAGCTACCTATCAGGGTACAATTCACCCCTCCACTTT.

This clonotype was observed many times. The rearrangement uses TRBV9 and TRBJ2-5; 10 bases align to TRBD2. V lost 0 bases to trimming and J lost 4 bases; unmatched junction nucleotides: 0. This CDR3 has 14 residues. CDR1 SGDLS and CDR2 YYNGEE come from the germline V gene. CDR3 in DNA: TGTGCCAGCAGCGTAGGACTAGCGGGAGAGACCCAGTACTTC. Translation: CASSVGLAGETQYF.

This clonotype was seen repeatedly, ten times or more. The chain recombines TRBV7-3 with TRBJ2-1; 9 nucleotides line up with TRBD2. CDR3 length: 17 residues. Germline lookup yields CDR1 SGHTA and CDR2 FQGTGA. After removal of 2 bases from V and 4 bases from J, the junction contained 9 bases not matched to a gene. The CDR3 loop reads CASSLVGSGGPYNEQFF. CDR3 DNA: TGTGCCAGCAGCTTAGTAGGGAGCGGGGGGCCTTACAATGAGCAGTTCTTC.

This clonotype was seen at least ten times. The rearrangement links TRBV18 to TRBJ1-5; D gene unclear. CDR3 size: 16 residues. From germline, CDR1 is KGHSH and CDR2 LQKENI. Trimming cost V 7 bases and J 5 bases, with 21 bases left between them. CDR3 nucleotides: TGTGCCAGCTGTCCGAATCCCCGGGGATTGGATCAGCCCCAGCATTTT. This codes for CASCPNPRGLDQPQHF.

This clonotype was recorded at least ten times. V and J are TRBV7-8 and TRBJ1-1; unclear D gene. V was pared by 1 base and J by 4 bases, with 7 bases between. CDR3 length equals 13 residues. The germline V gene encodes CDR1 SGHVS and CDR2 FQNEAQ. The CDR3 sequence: CASSLGDSTEAFF. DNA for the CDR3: TGTGCCAGCAGCTTAGGAGATTCCACTGAAGCTTTCTTT. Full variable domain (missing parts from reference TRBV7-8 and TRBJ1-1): GAGVSQSPRYKVAKRGQDVALRCDPISGHVSLFWYQQALGQGPEFLTYFQNEAQLDKSGLPSDRFFAERPEGSVSTLKIQRTQQEDSAVYLCASSLGDSTEAFFGQGTRLTVV.

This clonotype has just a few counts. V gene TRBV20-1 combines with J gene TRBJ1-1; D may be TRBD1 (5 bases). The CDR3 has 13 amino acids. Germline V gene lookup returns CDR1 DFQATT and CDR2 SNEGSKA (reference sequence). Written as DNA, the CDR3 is TGCAGGGCCCTGGTGGGCCGGGGGACTGAAGCTTTCTTT. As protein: CRALVGRGTEAFF.

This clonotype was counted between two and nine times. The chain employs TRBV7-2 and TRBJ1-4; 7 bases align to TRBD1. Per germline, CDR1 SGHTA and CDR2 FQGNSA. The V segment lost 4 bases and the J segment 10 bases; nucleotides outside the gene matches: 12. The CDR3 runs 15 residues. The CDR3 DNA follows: TGTGCCAGCAGCTACAGACAGGGAGGGGGTCGAAAACTGTTTTTT. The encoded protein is CASSYRQGGGRKLFF.

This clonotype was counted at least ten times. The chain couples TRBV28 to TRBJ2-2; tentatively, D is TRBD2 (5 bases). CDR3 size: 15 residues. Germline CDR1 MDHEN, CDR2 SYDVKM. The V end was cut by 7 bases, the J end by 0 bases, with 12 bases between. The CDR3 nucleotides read TGTGCCAGCATTAGGACTCATCCGAACACCGGGGAGCTGTTTTTT. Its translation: CASIRTHPNTGELFF.

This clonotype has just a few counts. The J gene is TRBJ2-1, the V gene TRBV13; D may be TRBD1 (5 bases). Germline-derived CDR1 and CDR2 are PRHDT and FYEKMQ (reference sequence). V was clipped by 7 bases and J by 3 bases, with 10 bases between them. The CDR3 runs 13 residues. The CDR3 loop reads CASNGRGYNEQFF. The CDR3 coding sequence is TGTGCCAGCAACGGTAGGGGCTACAATGAGCAGTTCTTC.

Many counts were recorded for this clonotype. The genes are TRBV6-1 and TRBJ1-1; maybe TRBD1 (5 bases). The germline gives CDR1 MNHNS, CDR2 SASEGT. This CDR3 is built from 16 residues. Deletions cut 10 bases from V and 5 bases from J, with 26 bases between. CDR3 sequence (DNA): TGTGCCACCGTCAAGGGTGTAGGGACCCAAGGGACTGAAGCTTTCTTT. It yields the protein CATVKGVGTQGTEAFF.

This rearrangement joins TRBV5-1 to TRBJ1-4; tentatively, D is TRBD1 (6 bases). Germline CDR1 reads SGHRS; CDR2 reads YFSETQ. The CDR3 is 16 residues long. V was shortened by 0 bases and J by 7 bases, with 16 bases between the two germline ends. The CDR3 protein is CASSLAKGDWGEKLFF. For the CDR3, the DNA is TGCGCCAGCAGCTTGGCCAAGGGGGATTGGGGTGAAAAACTGTTTTTT.

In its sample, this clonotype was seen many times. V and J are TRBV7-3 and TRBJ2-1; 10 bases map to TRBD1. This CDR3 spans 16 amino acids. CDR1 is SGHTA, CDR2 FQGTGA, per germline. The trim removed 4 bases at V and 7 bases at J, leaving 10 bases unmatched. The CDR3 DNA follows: TGTGCCAGCAGCTCCACCGGGACAGGGGATTGGAATGAGCAGTTCTTC. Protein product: CASSSTGTGDWNEQFF.

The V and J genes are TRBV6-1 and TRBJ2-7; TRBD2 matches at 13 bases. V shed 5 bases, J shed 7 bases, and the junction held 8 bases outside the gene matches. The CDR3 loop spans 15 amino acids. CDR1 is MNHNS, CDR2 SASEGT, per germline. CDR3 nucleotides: TGTGCCAGCAGTCGAGGACTAGCGGGAGTATTTGAGCAGTACTTC. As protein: CASSRGLAGVFEQYF.